The 20 T cell receptor beta chains given below trace back to one sample, sequenced in a study of Tregs in tolerant kidney transplant recipients. Mixed chimerism was transient after nonmyeloablative marrow transplants from related graft donors. The protocol was immunoSEQ multiplex PCR, while the TCRdb copy is restricted to in-frame clones and leaves out a portion. There are about 90,000 clones in the sample; approximately 93% occur only once, and about 1.5% lies in the top ten. Specimen: CD4+ T cells from blood (PBMCs), collected 12 months after the transplant. The source of these receptors is a human patient who received a combined kidney and bone marrow transplant. Some of the T cells might come from the graft donor.

This clone appeared a single time. The chain is built from TRBV6-4 and TRBJ2-3; TRBD2 matches at 9 bases. CDR1 is MRHNA, CDR2 SNTAGT, per germline. Trimming took 6 bases from V and 8 from J; bases not matched to a gene: 9. The CDR3 has 14 amino acids. CDR3 nucleotides: TGTGCCAGCAGCGAGCTAGCGGGATATGGTACGCAGTATTTT. It encodes CASSELAGYGTQYF.

This clone was detected once. This sequence joins TRBV14 and TRBJ2-1; 10 positions agree with TRBD2. This CDR3 contains 15 residues. Germline V gene lookup returns CDR1 SGHDN and CDR2 FVKESK. V shed 7 bases and J 6 bases; nucleotides not matched to a gene: 9. CDR3 bases: TGTGCCAGCAAGTTCTCGGGACTAGCGTTCAATGAGCAGTTCTTC. Protein sequence: CASKFSGLAFNEQFF. Drawing the rest from reference TRBV14 and TRBJ2-1, the complete variable domain is EAGVTQFPSHSVIEKGQTVTLRCDPISGHDNLYWYRRVMGKEIKFLLHFVKESKQDESGMPNNRFLAERTGGTYSTLKVQPAELEDSGVYFCASKFSGLAFNEQFFGPGTRLTVL.

Concerning this clone itself: At one end, the junction sequence differs from germline, possibly due to a read error. V gene TRBV10-3 combines with J gene TRBJ1-6; a possible D gene is TRBD1 (6 bases). Germline CDR1 ENHRY, CDR2 SYGVKD. The CDR3 length is 14 residues. The CDR3 sequence: CATVPAPDQGQLNF. DNA of the CDR3: TGTGCCACAGTACCCGCCCCCGACCAGGGACAATTGAACTTT.

The chain has TRBV6-5 and TRBJ1-2, with a possible D match to TRBD1 (5 bases). The CDR3 covers 13 residues. V lost 0 bases and J lost 6, with 8 bases in between. In germline, CDR1 is MNHEY, CDR2 SVGAGI. The CDR3, as DNA: TGTGCCAGCAGTTACTCGGCAGGGAATGGCTACACCTTC. Amino acids: CASSYSAGNGYTF.

This chain connects TRBV11-2 to TRBJ2-3; D unclear. The length of the CDR3 is 13 residues. Trimming removed 0 bases from V and 7 bases from J, with 8 bases in between. Per germline, CDR1 SGHAT and CDR2 FQNNGV. CDR3: CASSLDFPYTQYF. The CDR3 DNA reads TGTGCCAGCAGCTTAGATTTCCCGTATACGCAGTATTTT.

The genes are TRBV28 and TRBJ1-2; 9 nucleotides align to TRBD1. V trimming: 5 bases; J trimming: 6 bases; junction bases outside the gene matches: 7. The CDR3 spans 14 residues. Germline-derived CDR1 and CDR2 are MDHEN and SYDVKM. DNA for the CDR3: TGTGCCAGCAGTCTAGGGACAGGGATTGATGGCTACACCTTC. Its protein product is CASSLGTGIDGYTF.

This chain uses TRBV6-1 with TRBJ1-1; D gene uncertain. CDR1 MNHNS and CDR2 SASEGT come from the germline V gene. The V end lost 2 bases, the J end lost 5 bases, and 12 bases lay between the germline ends. This CDR3 comprises 14 residues. The CDR3 sequence: CASSERGSLTEAFF. For the CDR3, the DNA is TGTGCCAGCAGTGAACGTGGCAGTTTGACTGAAGCTTTCTTT.

This clone was observed a handful of times. J is TRBJ1-2 and V is TRBV2; D remains unclear. The CDR3 spans 13 residues. The germline V and J ends were trimmed by 3 bases and 2 bases, with 7 bases remaining between them. Germline V gene sequence: CDR1 SNHLY, CDR2 FYNNEI. CDR3 DNA sequence: TGTGCCAGCAGTGAGACTGAAAACTATGGCTACACCTTC. This codes for CASSETENYGYTF.

The V gene is TRBV27, the J gene TRBJ2-5; 10 nucleotides match TRBD2. V shed 6 bases, J shed 0 bases, and the junction held 10 bases outside the gene matches. CDR1 and CDR2 (germline): MNHEY, SMNVEV (reference sequence). CDR3 length: 17 amino acids. This chain's CDR3 is CASRRPAGGGHQETQYF. CDR3 nucleotides: TGTGCCAGCAGAAGGCCAGCGGGAGGGGGACACCAAGAGACCCAGTACTTC.

The CDR3 sequence is CASGLAMDTQYF. The CDR3 DNA sequence: TGTGCCAGCGGACTAGCAATGGATACGCAGTATTTT. J is TRBJ2-3 and V is TRBV6-6; the match to TRBD2 covers 8 bases. The junction had 4 bases not matched to a gene; V was cut back by 8 bases and J by 6 bases. Germline V gene sequence: CDR1 MNHNY, CDR2 SVGAGI (reference sequence). The CDR3 has 12 amino acids.

For this clone: The identical CDR3 is also encoded by other nucleotide sequences in the sample. CDR3 coding DNA: TGTGCCTGGAGTGTAACCAGGAACACTGAAGCTTTCTTT. This sequence encodes CAWSVTRNTEAFF. The chain is built from TRBV30 and TRBJ1-1, with D uncertain. Trimming left V 0 bases short and J 1 base short, with 6 bases between. The CDR3 runs 13 residues. CDR1 is GTSNPN, CDR2 SVGIG, per germline (reference sequence).

This chain uses TRBV7-2 with TRBJ2-7, with 9 bases that match TRBD1. Losses at the gene ends were 5 bases for V and 6 bases for J; bases not matched to a gene: 11. The CDR3 loop spans 15 amino acids. Germline V gene lookup returns CDR1 SGHTA and CDR2 FQGNSA. The CDR3 protein is CASSSTGTGLVEQYF. The CDR3, as DNA: TGTGCCAGCAGCAGCACCGGGACAGGGCTCGTCGAGCAGTACTTC.

This chain joins TRBV19 and TRBJ2-1; 14 bases are a match to TRBD2. J gave up 8 bases and V 6 bases, and 6 bases lay outside the gene matches. The CDR3 is 15 amino acids. Germline CDR1 and CDR2: LNHDA and SQIVND (reference sequence). CDR3 sequence: CASRGGTSGRYEQFF. As DNA, the CDR3 is TGTGCCAGTAGGGGTGGGACTAGCGGGAGATATGAGCAGTTCTTC. Based on the CDR3 plus reference TRBV19 and TRBJ2-1, the full variable domain is DGGITQSPKYLFRKEGQNVTLSCEQNLNHDAMYWYRQDPGQGLRLIYYSQIVNDFQKGDIAEGYSVSREKKESFPLTVTSAQKNPTAFYLCASRGGTSGRYEQFFGPGTRLTVL.

This chain links TRBV7-2 with TRBJ2-7, with TRBD2 matching over 8 bases. Germline values: CDR1 SGHTA, CDR2 FQGNSA. The CDR3 is 14 residues long. J lost 6 bases, V lost 6 bases, and 10 bases had no gene match. The CDR3 DNA reads as TGTGCCAGCAGGTCGGGACTAGTCCCTCCCGAGCAGTACTTC. Translated: CASRSGLVPPEQYF.

The chain recombines TRBV9 with TRBJ2-7; D is perhaps TRBD2 (6 bases). The germline V gene encodes CDR1 SGDLS and CDR2 YYNGEE. Deletions cut 3 bases from V and 2 bases from J, with 12 bases between. This CDR3 comprises 14 residues. The CDR3 coding sequence is TGTGCCAGCAGCGCGGGAGTCTCCCCCTACGAGCAGTACTTC. It yields the protein CASSAGVSPYEQYF.

The chain couples TRBV29-1 to TRBJ2-3; TRBD1 aligns across 8 bases. V was pared by 7 bases and J by 1 base, with 10 bases of the junction left unmatched. From germline, CDR1 is SQVTM and CDR2 ANQGSEA. This CDR3 spans 15 amino acids. CDR3 residues: CSAHRTGQGTDTQYF. The CDR3 region has the DNA TGCAGCGCCCATAGGACAGGGCAGGGCACAGATACGCAGTATTTT.

This chain links TRBV5-1 with TRBJ2-1, with D possibly TRBD2 on 5 matching bases. The CDR3 extends over 14 amino acids. Germline CDR1 and CDR2: SGHRS and YFSETQ. V was shortened by 1 base and J by 6 bases, with 11 bases between the two germline ends. The CDR3 spells CASSLSGWGNEQFF. The CDR3 DNA reads TGCGCCAGCAGCTTGAGCGGCTGGGGCAATGAGCAGTTCTTC. Combining the CDR3 with reference TRBV5-1 and TRBJ2-1 gives the whole variable domain KAGVTQTPRYLIKTRGQQVTLSCSPISGHRSVSWYQQTPGQGLQFLFEYFSETQRNKGNFPGRFSGRQFSNSRSEMNVSTLELGDSALYLCASSLSGWGNEQFFGPGTRLTVL.

The chain couples TRBV11-2 to TRBJ2-7; 11 positions match TRBD2. The junction had 6 bases not matched to a gene; V was cut back by 4 bases and J by 4 bases. The CDR3 has 15 residues. Per the germline V gene, CDR1 is SGHAT and CDR2 is FQNNGV. CDR3 DNA: TGTGCCAGCAGCTCCTACACTAGCGGGGGATACGAGCAGTACTTC. It yields the protein CASSSYTSGGYEQYF.

This rearrangement joins TRBV14 to TRBJ2-1; D is ambiguous. CDR3 length equals 11 residues. V lost 4 bases to trimming and J lost 14 bases, with 12 bases between them. The V gene's germline CDR1 is SGHDN and CDR2 FVKESK. In nucleotides, the CDR3 is TGTGCCAGCAGCCTAACCCAGGATAAGTTCTTC. Translating gives CASSLTQDKFF.

The rearrangement uses TRBV2 and TRBJ1-3; 8 bases match TRBD1. The ends lost 6 bases at V and 1 base at J; junction bases unmatched: 5. The CDR3 runs to 15 residues. The V gene's germline CDR1 is SNHLY and CDR2 FYNNEI. Here the CDR3 DNA reads TGTGCCAGCAGGGGCCGGGACAGGTCTGGAAACACCATATATTTT. Residues: CASRGRDRSGNTIYF.